What follows describes a single T cell receptor beta chain. This sample was taken from a study of blood T cell repertoires in COVID-19. Study as a whole: Nucleic acid was either cDNA or gDNA, and it came from T cells, B-cell-depleted T cells, or PBMCs.

The CDR3 covers 13 residues. Germline trimming cut 8 bases from V and 1 base from J; bases unmatched to any gene: 4. Germline lookup yields CDR1 WSHSY and CDR2 SAAADI. Cohorts were based on clinical histories the participants reported. In the original processing: Amplifying reference gene primers gave estimates of nucleated cell counts. The repertoire was sequenced with immunoSEQ multiplex PCR; TCRdb's copy has only in-frame clones and lacks some. The DNA gave D and trimming, while V, J and clone size come from that table. The table records under 250,000 clones, 65% to 85% of them present only once. The clonotype originates from a man in his thirties or forties with acute COVID-19. J is TRBJ1-1 and V is TRBV10-2; 7 bases match TRBD1. The sample comprised PBMCs or T cells enriched from blood (not recorded which). CDR3 loop: CASRDSSNTEAFF. Written as DNA, the CDR3 is TGCGCCAGCCGGGACAGCTCGAACACTGAAGCTTTCTTT.